This T cell receptor beta chain was documented in a study of Graves' ophthalmopathy and Graves' hyperthyroidism. Study-wide background: Untreated patients at initial diagnosis provided peripheral blood.

Amplified material comprised TCR beta CDR3 regions derived from RNA transcripts. First-round RT-PCR used HTBI primers; second-round multiplex PCR followed. MiXCR, run by TCRdb on the multiplex PCR reads, gives a single entry per CDR3 protein. The table records 400,000 or so distinct CDR3 sequences, 17% of them present only once. Many counts were recorded for this clonotype. This TCR was recovered from an adult woman with stable Graves' hyperthyroidism. Sequencing was performed on peripheral blood.

The CDR3 region is CASSQRTSGRARDYEQYF. The CDR3 nucleotides read TGTGCCAGCAGCCAAAGGACTAGCGGGAGGGCCAGGGACTACGAGCAGTACTTC. The chain combines TRBV4-2 with TRBJ2-7, with 15 bases aligning to TRBD2. The CDR3 has 18 amino acids. The V segment lost 2 bases and the J segment 3 bases; nucleotides outside the gene matches: 8. Germline values: CDR1 LGHNA, CDR2 YNFKEQ.